Listed here are 8 T cell receptor beta chains from one sample, sequenced in a study of T cell repertoires in cytomegalovirus infection (dated by TCRdb to the late 2010s). This sample's treatment or condition label indicates: in vitro stimulation with specific CMV peptide epitopes to enrich CMV-specific T cells. No antigen has been assigned to these receptors. The sequencer listed for this sample is Illumina HiSeq 1500. TCRdb handled the public reads itself, with Q25 trimming in fastp and clone calling in MiXCR, and kept productive beta chains. Each CDR3 protein gets just one entry, which takes the most common genes and DNA from the rows behind it. The sample records around 750,000 distinct CDR3 sequences, roughly 33% of which are singletons. The top ten clones comprise approximately 13% of the sample. Sample: cultured CD8+ T cells from PBMCs, taken from culture after CMV antigen stimulation. The receptors originated from a human donor in good health (CMV status not recorded). Some clones in this sample may be carry-over from other donors' samples.

The gene calls are TRBV12-3 or TRBV12-4 and TRBJ2-1, with a tentative D call TRBD2 (5 bases). The CDR3 is 14 residues long. Deletions cut 2 bases from V and 5 bases from J, with 10 bases between. The CDR3 DNA follows: TGTGCCAGCAGTTTACGAGAACTAGACAATGAGCAGTTCTTC. Its protein is CASSLRELDNEQFF.

The V call is TRBV7-9, the J call TRBJ2-5; D call uncertain. V lost 5 bases and J 5 bases, leaving 12 bases between the germline ends. There are 13 residues in the CDR3. Germline V gene data show CDR1 as SEHNR and CDR2 as FQNEAQ (reference sequence). Here the CDR3 DNA reads TGTGCCAGCAGCCCCCCGCAGGCTGAGACCCAGTACTTC. It is translated as CASSPPQAETQYF.

The J gene is TRBJ2-7, the V gene TRBV29-1; 7 bases match TRBD1. This CDR3 has 14 amino acids. Germline CDR1 is SQVTM and CDR2 is ANQGSEA. The J segment lost 2 bases and the V segment lost 6 bases, leaving 10 bases of the junction unmatched. CDR3 in DNA: TGCAGCGTATCCGACGGACAGGCCCCCTACGAGCAGTACTTC. Amino acid sequence: CSVSDGQAPYEQYF.

V is TRBV7-8 and J is TRBJ2-1, with D possibly being TRBD1 (6 bases). Trimming shortened V by 2 bases and J by 3 bases, and 14 bases separated the two germline ends. CDR1 and CDR2 (germline): SGHVS, FQNEAQ. This CDR3 contains 16 residues. The DNA for the CDR3 is TGTGCCAGCAGCTTAAACCCCAGGGGAAACTACAATGAGCAGTTCTTC. It is translated as CASSLNPRGNYNEQFF.

The rearrangement joins TRBV28 to TRBJ1-6, with D uncertain. Between the trimmed V and J ends, which lost 5 bases and 0 bases, there was a span of 14 bases. CDR3 length: 17 residues. Germline loops: CDR1 MDHEN, CDR2 SYDVKM. CDR3: CASSLGPPSSYNSPLHF. As DNA, the CDR3 is TGTGCCAGCAGTCTCGGACCGCCGAGCTCCTATAATTCACCCCTCCACTTT.

The chain carries TRBV27 and TRBJ2-1; a weak D match, TRBD2 (6 bases). CDR1 is MNHEY and CDR2 is SMNVEV in the germline V gene (reference sequence). The CDR3 length is 17 residues. V was clipped by 4 bases and J by 0 bases, with 16 bases between them. CDR3 sequence reads: CASSSKLGGDSYNEQFF. As DNA, the CDR3 is TGTGCCAGCAGTTCCAAATTGGGCGGGGACTCCTACAATGAGCAGTTCTTC.

A few counts support this clonotype. Mismatch with germline at one junction end may stem from a read error. The chain has TRBV4-2 and TRBJ2-2, with 7 bases matching TRBD1. The CDR3 totals 15 residues. Germline V gene sequence: CDR1 LGHNA, CDR2 YNFKEQ. Here the CDR3 DNA reads TGTGCCAGCACCCAAGGGACAGAGAACACCGGGGAGCTGTTTTTT. This codes for CASTQGTENTGELFF.

The J gene is TRBJ2-7, the V gene TRBV6-2 or TRBV6-3; TRBD1 aligns across 7 bases. The trim removed 4 bases at V and 2 bases at J, leaving 5 bases unmatched. From germline, CDR1 is MNHEY and CDR2 SVGEGT. This CDR3 is 14 amino acids long. The CDR3 DNA reads as TGTGCCAGCAGTTCGCCGGGACAGCCCTACGAGCAGTACGTC. The encoded protein is CASSSPGQPYEQYV.